This is a list of T cell receptor beta chains from one sample in a study of early T cells in non-severe SARS-CoV-2 infection. TCRdb reprocessed the 5' RACE reads via MiXCR and lists one record per CDR3 protein. The repertoire holds 100,000 to 130,000 distinct CDR3 sequences, with 8.5% to 14% as singletons. The sequenced sample was whole blood. The receptors come from an adult who was a healthcare worker with PCR-confirmed SARS-CoV-2 infection or an uninfected control (not recorded which). Both conserved end residues are part of each CDR3. A D gene is named only where the DNA matches it firmly. The listing skips clone size in some rows; elsewhere it reads once, few, many or a size class.

CASSVSEQYF TGTGCCAGCAGTGTGAGCGAGCAGTACTTC NA TRBJ2-7 many 10 TRBV2
CASSLTLDTEAFF TGTGCCAGCAGCTTAACGTTGGACACTGAAGCTTTCTTT NA TRBJ1-1 many 13 TRBV7-3
CASSYREDGPYEQYF TGTGCCAGCAGCTATCGGGAGGACGGACCGTACGAGCAGTACTTC TRBD2 TRBJ2-7 many 15 TRBV11-2
CASTNYDRVLLDQAFF TGTGCCAGCACCAACTATGACAGGGTCCTACTAGATCAAGCTTTCTTT TRBD1 TRBJ1-1 few 16 TRBV6-6
CSVAQGGRTNEKLFF TGCAGCGTTGCCCAGGGGGGAAGAACTAATGAAAAACTGTTTTTT TRBD1 TRBJ1-4 many 15 TRBV29-1
CASSLVYRRYTEAFF TGTGCCAGCAGCTTGGTTTACAGGAGATACACTGAAGCTTTCTTT NA TRBJ1-1 many 15 TRBV5-5
CAWSGQREVYEQFF TGTGCCTGGAGTGGCCAGCGGGAGGTCTATGAGCAGTTCTTC TRBD2 TRBJ2-1 few 14 TRBV30
CASSLLLGASGSYEQYF TGTGCCAGCAGCTTATTATTGGGGGCCAGCGGAAGCTACGAGCAGTACTTC NA TRBJ2-7 NA 17 TRBV11-2
CASSQGRTGNQPQHF TGCGCCAGCAGCCAAGGGAGGACAGGGAACCAGCCCCAGCATTTT TRBD1 TRBJ1-5 many 15 TRBV4-1
CASRPWKNEKLFF TGTGCCAGCAGACCCTGGAAAAATGAAAAACTGTTTTTT NA TRBJ1-4 many 13 TRBV2
CASSDQLDTEQFF TGTGCCAGCAGTGACCAACTAGACACTGAGCAGTTCTTC NA TRBJ2-1 few 13 TRBV6-6
CASSGRSSPQETQYF TGTGCCAGCAGCGGTAGGAGTTCCCCTCAAGAGACCCAGTACTTC NA TRBJ2-5 NA 15 TRBV7-2
CASRSRDLETQYF TGTGCCAGCAGAAGCAGGGATTTGGAGACCCAGTACTTC NA TRBJ2-5 NA 13 TRBV12-3/TRBV12-4
CASSLGLLTDTQYF TGTGCCAGCAGTTTGGGACTCCTCACAGATACGCAGTATTTT NA TRBJ2-3 many 14 TRBV28
CASSTSGRGADTQYF TGCGCCAGCAGCACCAGCGGGAGGGGGGCAGATACGCAGTATTTT TRBD2 TRBJ2-3 NA 15 TRBV5-1
CSVEGLAREQFF TGCAGCGTTGAGGGACTAGCTCGGGAGCAGTTCTTC TRBD2 TRBJ2-1 few 12 TRBV29-1
CASRSGLAEETQYF TGTGCCAGCAGATCTGGACTAGCGGAAGAGACCCAGTACTTC TRBD2 TRBJ2-5 few 14 TRBV12-3/TRBV12-4
CASSLATGVGEQFF TGTGCCAGCAGCTTAGCGACAGGGGTTGGGGAGCAGTTCTTC TRBD1 TRBJ2-1 many 14 TRBV7-8
CASSPGTSGTAYEQYF TGTGCCAGCAGTCCTGGGACTAGCGGAACCGCCTACGAGCAGTACTTC TRBD2 TRBJ2-7 NA 16 TRBV28
CATGFGGNEQFF TGTGCCACCGGATTTGGCGGCAATGAGCAGTTCTTC NA TRBJ2-1 NA 12 TRBV28
CASLRDTETQYF TGTGCCAGCCTCCGGGACACAGAGACCCAGTACTTC NA TRBJ2-5 NA 12 TRBV28
CASSLQGARYF TGTGCCAGCAGCCTACAGGGGGCGAGGTACTTC TRBD1 TRBJ2-7 NA 11 TRBV12-3/TRBV12-4
CASSLAPGGTSDTQYF TGTGCCAGCAGCTTAGCTCCTGGGGGTACCTCCGATACGCAGTATTTT NA TRBJ2-3 NA 16 TRBV11-2
CASSLFSQDRQREAFF TGCGCCAGCAGCTTGTTTTCCCAGGACAGACAGCGAGAAGCTTTCTTT NA TRBJ1-1 NA 16 TRBV5-1
CASSVEARGAYEQYF TGTGCCAGCAGCGTAGAAGCCAGGGGCGCCTACGAGCAGTACTTC NA TRBJ2-7 many 15 TRBV7-2
CASSLALRFRELVF TGTGCCAGCAGTTTAGCTTTAAGGTTTCGGGAGCTGGTTTTT NA TRBJ2-2 NA 14 TRBV12-3/TRBV12-4
CASTKSGRSYNEQFF TGTGCCAGCACCAAAAGCGGGCGGTCCTACAATGAGCAGTTCTTC NA TRBJ2-1 NA 15 TRBV28
CSVEDSGTPSYEQYF TGCAGCGTTGAAGATTCCGGGACTCCTTCCTACGAGCAGTACTTC NA TRBJ2-7 few 15 TRBV29-1
CVSSPLGGWQFF TGTGTCAGCTCACCCTTAGGGGGGTGGCAGTTCTTC NA TRBJ2-1 few 12 TRBV18